The rows below give T cell receptor beta chains drawn from one sample of a study of identical twins. TCRdb reprocessed the 5' RACE reads via MiXCR and lists one record per CDR3 protein. Among some 250,000 distinct CDR3 sequences listed, approximately 11% were seen once. This sample also belongs to another study, concerning yellow fever vaccine responses in identical twins.

Source material: memory (CD45RO+) T cells sorted from blood. The receptor set was obtained from a woman aged 18-29 years in good health. The CDR3 runs from the conserved cysteine through the conserved F or W. Fields, in order: V gene, J gene, CDR3 protein.

>TRBV11-2|TRBJ2-5
CASSPREETQYF
>TRBV19|TRBJ1-1
CASRTTGWDTEAFF
>TRBV7-8|TRBJ2-7
CASRQNRGLDYEQYF
>TRBV18|TRBJ2-5
CASSRAQETQYF
>TRBV2|TRBJ1-2
CASRPGTGPNYGYTF
>TRBV24-1|TRBJ2-1
CATSDYSGGYNEQFF
>TRBV10-3|TRBJ1-1
CAISSTENTEAFF
>TRBV3-1|TRBJ2-4
CASSQDLKNIQYF
>TRBV25-1|TRBJ2-7
CASSDPLTKQYF
>TRBV6-5|TRBJ2-7
CASSFTTGSYEQYF
>TRBV14|TRBJ2-2
CASSLVAGPSSTGELFF
>TRBV6-2/TRBV6-3|TRBJ2-1
CASSYGVPSSYNEQFF
>TRBV5-1|TRBJ2-2
CASSLAPTTGELFF
>TRBV19|TRBJ2-7
CASRDSGYAYEQYF
>TRBV7-2|TRBJ2-7
CASRGQGGYYEQYF
>TRBV5-1|TRBJ1-5
CASSLGTNNQPQHF
>TRBV7-2|TRBJ2-1
CASSQLQLAGVYNEQFF
>TRBV7-2|TRBJ2-4
CASSLAAAWTSGGAKNIQYF
>TRBV15|TRBJ2-2
CATSRARGLNTGELFF
>TRBV10-1|TRBJ2-7
CASNRDAGYEQYF
>TRBV6-2/TRBV6-3|TRBJ2-1
CASRSPRGGPNEQFF
>TRBV20-1|TRBJ2-7
CSARSSLGRGYEQYF
>TRBV12-3/TRBV12-4|TRBJ2-5
CASSLGPTGGLQETQYF
>TRBV7-3|TRBJ2-3
CASSLTPGQSTDTQYF
>TRBV7-7|TRBJ2-1
CASSPRLGLGNEQFF
>TRBV7-3|TRBJ2-3
CASSPDGFADTQYF
>TRBV10-3|TRBJ1-2
CAISVEQRYGYTF
>TRBV12-3/TRBV12-4|TRBJ2-6
CASRATGQGTAGANVLTF
>TRBV3-1|TRBJ2-5
CASSPNEGLKTQYF
>TRBV7-9|TRBJ1-1
CASSLGGRRNTEAFF
>TRBV20-1|TRBJ2-1
CSAGASSYNEQFF
>TRBV2|TRBJ2-2
CASSERGYATGELFF
>TRBV7-2|TRBJ2-7
CASSFGTGGGEQYF